This T cell receptor (beta chain) was identified during a study of blood T cells in healthy people across ages. Then a second PCR, running roughly 7 to 12 cycles, was carried out with a sample-barcoded 5' primer and a J-beta primer mix. TCRdb re-called the 5' RACE reads with MiXCR, one entry per CDR3 protein. Here the sample spans around 2 million distinct CDR3 sequences, roughly two fifths being singletons. The V gene lost 1 base and the J gene lost 3 bases, with 7 bases spanning the gap. There are 14 residues in the CDR3. Germline V lookup: CDR1 SGHTA, CDR2 FQGNSA. The sequencing input was blood. The rearrangement uses TRBV7-2 and TRBJ1-5, with D unclear. The receptor comes from a human donor in good health. The CDR3 coding sequence is TGTGCCAGCAGCTTAGTGCCAGACAATCAGCCCCAGCATTTT. It specifies CASSLVPDNQPQHF.